The sequence of this TCR beta chain was determined in a study of blood T cell repertoires in COVID-19. Overall study context: Spain, Italy and the United States supplied samples that represented acute and convalescent COVID-19. Sources were T cells, B-cell-depleted T cells, or PBMCs; the material itself was cDNA or gDNA.

TCRdb keeps only in-frame clones here, not all; method: immunoSEQ multiplex PCR. Here the sample spans 110,000 to 150,000 clones, 80% being singletons. This CDR3 has 14 residues. CDR1 and CDR2 (germline): SGHAT, FQNNGV. V was shortened by 3 bases and J by 1 base, with 10 bases between the two germline ends. This clonotype was sampled from a man between 65 and 85 years old who had recovered from COVID-19. Sequencing input: peripheral blood. The chain recombines TRBV11-2 with TRBJ2-7; possible D gene TRBD2, 6 bases. CDR3 coding DNA: TGTGCCAGCAGCTTCCAGGGACTTTCCTACGAGCAGTACTTC. This translates into CASSFQGLSYEQYF.